The rows below give T cell receptor beta chains drawn from one sample of a study of CD8 T cells in ankylosing spondylitis. TCRdb itself ran the 5' RACE reads through MiXCR, one entry per CDR3 protein. The profile shows 250,000 to 350,000 distinct CDR3 sequences, 20% to 25% of them singletons. Source material: blood, either unsorted or a sorted T cell fraction (not recorded which). The receptors derive from a female donor with ankylosing spondylitis or in good health (not recorded which). Each CDR3 is given with its conserved first and last residue. Each record gives: J gene, CDR3 length, clone size, D gene, V gene, CDR3 protein, CDR3 DNA. A D gene is named only where the DNA matches it firmly. For some rows the clone size is stated as once, few or many, or as a class when expanded; others skip it.

>TRBJ2-2|16|many|TRBD2|TRBV7-2
CASSRSSGSRTGELFF
TGTGCCAGCAGCCGATCTAGCGGGAGTAGGACCGGGGAGCTGTTTTTT
>TRBJ2-5|13|few|NA|TRBV14
CASSQTAKETQYF
TGTGCCAGCAGCCAAACAGCAAAGGAGACCCAGTACTTC
>TRBJ2-7|15|NA|TRBD1|TRBV7-2
CASSARTGGGYEQYF
TGTGCCAGCAGCGCCCGGACAGGGGGCGGATACGAGCAGTACTTC
>TRBJ1-1|17|few|NA|TRBV15
CATSREGGASWNTEAFF
TGTGCCACCAGCAGAGAGGGGGGGGCGAGCTGGAACACTGAAGCTTTCTTT
>TRBJ2-2|14|few|NA|TRBV7-2
CASSFTGPTGELFF
TGTGCCAGCAGCTTCACAGGGCCCACCGGGGAGCTGTTTTTT
>TRBJ1-1|18|few|NA|TRBV29-1
CSVDFGYVRGVRGTEAFF
TGCAGCGTTGATTTCGGTTATGTGCGGGGGGTACGGGGCACTGAAGCTTTCTTT
>TRBJ2-7|19|few|TRBD2|TRBV9
CASSVGPGFGRGGVYEQYF
TGTGCCAGCAGCGTAGGCCCTGGATTCGGGCGGGGGGGCGTCTACGAGCAGTACTTC
>TRBJ2-7|13|many|TRBD1|TRBV29-1
CSVDAGQGGEQYF
TGCAGCGTTGATGCCGGACAGGGGGGCGAGCAGTACTTC
>TRBJ2-1|13|few|NA|TRBV5-6
CATKRGVNNEQFF
TGTGCAACCAAGAGGGGGGTTAACAATGAGCAGTTCTTC
>TRBJ2-3|14|NA|TRBD1|TRBV20-1
CSAVDRERTDTQYF
TGCAGTGCGGTGGACAGGGAGAGGACAGATACGCAGTATTTT
>TRBJ2-7|14|few|TRBD1|TRBV12-3/TRBV12-4
CASSPGTGRYEQYF
TGTGCCAGCAGCCCCGGGACAGGCCGCTACGAGCAGTACTTC
>TRBJ2-1|18|few|TRBD1|TRBV6-5
CASSYSIIKGASYNEQFF
TGTGCCAGCAGTTACTCGATTATAAAGGGGGCCAGCTACAATGAGCAGTTCTTC
>TRBJ1-5|14|few|NA|TRBV2
CASSGTAGSQPQHF
TGTGCCAGCAGCGGAACGGCGGGTAGCCAGCCCCAGCATTTT
>TRBJ1-2|12|many|NA|TRBV10-3
CAISESEGGYTF
TGTGCCATCAGTGAGTCTGAAGGAGGCTACACCTTC